The 4 T cell receptor beta chains in this list originate from one sample, sequenced in a study of shared clonotypes between healthy human individuals. The repertoire was sequenced with immunoSEQ multiplex PCR; TCRdb's copy has only in-frame clones and lacks some. Of a few million clones listed, more than 90% were seen once; the top ten hold about 0.13%. The sequenced sample was naive CD4+ T cells sorted from blood. Subset indicated: CD45RA+ positively selected. The receptors were sampled from a man between 18 and 29 years old in good health.

The rearrangement links TRBV5-4 to TRBJ1-2; the D gene is possibly TRBD1 (5 bases). Between the trimmed V and J ends, which lost 2 bases and 3 bases, there was a span of 8 bases. CDR1 and CDR2 (germline): SGHNT, YYREEE (reference sequence). The CDR3 consists of 13 residues. CDR3 sequence: CASSLGHDYGYTF. DNA of the CDR3: TGTGCCAGCAGCTTAGGACACGACTATGGCTACACCTTC. The full variable domain, in which reference TRBV5-4 and TRBJ1-2 provide the parts outside the CDR3, is ETGVTQSPTHLIKTRGQQVTLRCSSQSGHNTVSWYQQALGQGPQFIFQYYREEENGRGNFPPRFSGLQFPNYSSELNVNALELDDSALYLCASSLGHDYGYTFGSGTRLTVV.

The chain couples TRBV19 to TRBJ2-3, with 7 nucleotides matching TRBD2. Germline CDR1 reads LNHDA; CDR2 reads SQIVND (reference sequence). V dropped 8 bases and J dropped 3; count of bases not matched to a gene: 14. The CDR3 consists of 16 residues. CDR3 in DNA: TGTGCCAGTCCTCCGCGGGGGACGGCTGGGACAGATACGCAGTATTTT. This sequence encodes CASPPRGTAGTDTQYF.

V is TRBV6-1 and J is TRBJ1-1; D might be TRBD1 (6 bases). Germline assignment: CDR1 MNHNS and CDR2 SASEGT. The germline V and J ends were trimmed by 10 bases and 1 base, with 16 bases remaining between them. The CDR3 has 14 amino acids. CDR3 in DNA: TGTGCCACACAAAGGGGGATACCGAACACTGAAGCTTTCTTT. As protein: CATQRGIPNTEAFF.

For the CDR3, the DNA is TGTGCCAGCTCACCACGGCAGGTGGTAGGTGAAAAACTGTTTTTT. Amino acid sequence: CASSPRQVVGEKLFF. V and J are TRBV18 and TRBJ1-4; D ambiguous. The CDR3 runs 15 residues. V lost 1 base and J lost 7, with 13 bases in between. Germline CDR1 and CDR2: KGHSH and LQKENI.